The clone carrying this T cell receptor (beta chain) was recorded a few times. The V gene lost 0 bases and the J gene lost 5 bases, with 18 bases spanning the gap. CDR3 length: 16 residues. CDR1 is SGDLS, CDR2 YYNGEE, per germline. These data originate in a study of T-cell memory formation after mild COVID-19. TCRdb independently ran MiXCR on the 5' RACE reads; one entry per CDR3 protein. This table holds some 150,000 distinct CDR3 sequences, about 14% found once. The receptor comes from an adult woman who had mild COVID-19 (a few samples of this study predate the infection). Cell type and time point are not known. Material: PBMCs or a T cell subset sorted from them (not recorded which). The chain couples TRBV9 to TRBJ2-7; either TRBD1 or TRBD2 may supply D (5 bases each). The CDR3 region is CASSVGWGTGLDEQYF. The DNA for the CDR3 is TGTGCCAGCAGCGTAGGGTGGGGGACCGGCCTTGACGAGCAGTACTTC.